The T cell receptor beta chain described here comes from a study of PD-1 blockade in classical Hodgkin lymphoma. The time point is: newly diagnosed, previously untreated cHL patient sample. Magnetic negative selection purified CD4+ T cells from thawed PBMCs. The protocol was immunoSEQ multiplex PCR, while the TCRdb copy is restricted to in-frame clones and leaves out a portion. The sample consists of fewer than 35,000 clones, 88% of them appearing once. The CDR3 has 15 amino acids. Trimming took off 5 bases at V and 0 bases at J, with 13 bases between the two ends. Per the germline V gene, CDR1 is SGHRS and CDR2 is YFSETQ.

V gene TRBV5-1 combines with J gene TRBJ2-3; D is possibly TRBD1 (6 bases). The source material was CD4+ T cells from blood. The sequence came from a human donor with classical Hodgkin lymphoma. CDR3 protein: CASRGTLPSTDTQYF. As DNA, the CDR3 is TGCGCCAGCAGGGGGACATTACCTAGCACAGATACGCAGTATTTT.